The 26 T cell receptor beta chains in this list originate from one sample, sequenced in a study of shared clonotypes between healthy human individuals. The table came from immunoSEQ multiplex PCR; TCRdb's copy has only in-frame clones and leaves some out. Found here are a few million clones, just over 90% of them singletons; the top ten hold 0.39%. The material sequenced was naive CD4+ T cells from PBMCs. The subset here: CD45RA+ positively selected. These receptors were obtained from a man in his late teens or twenties in good health. Some clones in this sample may be carry-over from other donors' samples.

The chain carries TRBV4-1 and TRBJ2-7; possible D gene TRBD2, 6 bases. Per germline, CDR1 MGHRA and CDR2 YSYEKL. The CDR3 runs to 16 residues. V was pared by 3 bases and J by 3 bases, with 18 bases between. CDR3 coding DNA: TGCGCCAGCAGCCAGCCCGCGGGTAGCGGCAACTACGAGCAGTACTTC. Translated: CASSQPAGSGNYEQYF.

The chain links TRBV28 to TRBJ2-1, with D perhaps TRBD1 or TRBD2 (7 bases each). Germline CDR1 and CDR2: MDHEN and SYDVKM. This CDR3 has 17 residues. V dropped 7 bases and J dropped 0 bases, with 19 bases sitting between them. In DNA form, the CDR3 reads TGTGCCAGCACCCAGGGGGGCGGGGGTGACTCCTACAATGAGCAGTTCTTC. Amino acids: CASTQGGGGDSYNEQFF.

The chain employs TRBV9 and TRBJ2-1; TRBD1 might be the D (5 bases). Trimming took 7 bases from V and 1 from J, leaving 15 bases between them. Germline assignment: CDR1 SGDLS and CDR2 YYNGEE. The CDR3 runs 15 residues. CDR3 protein: CASGATGKSYNEQFF. The CDR3 DNA follows: TGTGCCAGCGGGGCGACTGGTAAGTCCTACAATGAGCAGTTCTTC.

The chain has TRBV11-1 and TRBJ2-3; 7 nucleotides agree with TRBD2. Germline V gene data show CDR1 as SGHAT and CDR2 as FQDESV (reference sequence). The CDR3 sequence is 15 residues long. The V segment lost 0 bases and the J segment 0 bases; nucleotides outside the gene matches: 0. The CDR3 DNA reads TGTGCCAGCAGCTTAGCTAGCGGGAGCACAGATACGCAGTATTTT. Residues: CASSLASGSTDTQYF.

Remarks on this clone: This same CDR3 is encoded by further DNA sequences in the sample. This chain connects TRBV27 to TRBJ1-2; 7 nucleotides align to TRBD1. J lost 7 bases, V lost 5 bases, and 7 bases had no gene match. The CDR3 totals 13 residues. Germline CDR1 and CDR2: MNHEY and SMNVEV (reference sequence). The CDR3 region is CASSPTGPGGYTF. The CDR3 DNA is TGTGCCAGCAGTCCGACAGGGCCCGGTGGCTACACCTTC.

The chain uses TRBV19 and TRBJ1-3; no reliable D call. Germline V gene lookup returns CDR1 LNHDA and CDR2 SQIVND (reference sequence). Trimming took off 5 bases at V and 0 bases at J, with 11 bases between the two ends. This CDR3 contains 15 residues. The CDR3 DNA reads TGTGCCAGTAGTCCGGCGGTACTCTCTGGAAACACCATATATTTT. Translation: CASSPAVLSGNTIYF.

J is TRBJ2-3 and V is TRBV7-2; 9 bases are shared with TRBD2. V trimming: 3 bases; J trimming: 2 bases; junction bases outside the gene matches: 3. This CDR3 region has 15 residues. Per the germline V gene, CDR1 is SGHTA and CDR2 is FQGNSA. The CDR3 DNA reads as TGTGCCAGCAGCTTTCGGACTAGCGCCACAGATACGCAGTATTTT. It encodes CASSFRTSATDTQYF.

This clone was observed a few times. This chain links TRBV2 with TRBJ1-5; D gene unclear. The CDR3 runs to 14 residues. The germline gives CDR1 SNHLY, CDR2 FYNNEI. V lost 7 bases, J lost 4 bases, and 14 bases lay in between. This chain's CDR3 is CASTALAGNQPQHF. Here the CDR3 DNA reads TGTGCCAGCACCGCCCTAGCCGGGAATCAGCCCCAGCATTTT.

The genes are TRBV5-4 and TRBJ1-2; possibly TRBD1 for D (5 bases). CDR3 length equals 14 residues. Trimming pared 3 bases from V and 5 bases from J, leaving 14 bases between. Per germline, CDR1 SGHNT and CDR2 YYREEE (reference sequence). The CDR3 sequence is CASSSGPSSYGYTF. For the CDR3, the DNA is TGTGCCAGCAGCTCAGGGCCTTCATCTTATGGCTACACCTTC.

In regard to this clone: The same CDR3 also results from other DNA sequences found in this sample. The chain carries TRBV28 and TRBJ1-1; possibly TRBD1 for D (5 bases). Germline values: CDR1 MDHEN, CDR2 SYDVKM. The CDR3 consists of 13 residues. V lost 8 bases to trimming and J lost 1 base, with 11 bases between them. CDR3 sequence (DNA): TGTGCCAGCCGGGGGACTGGGAACACTGAAGCTTTCTTT. The encoded protein is CASRGTGNTEAFF.

The chain recombines TRBV11-2 with TRBJ2-3; 10 nucleotides line up with TRBD2. The CDR3 consists of 16 residues. Germline trimming cut 2 bases from V and 4 bases from J; bases unmatched to any gene: 6. Germline-derived CDR1 and CDR2 are SGHAT and FQNNGV. The CDR3: CASSLLAGDTADTQYF. In DNA, the CDR3 is TGTGCCAGCAGCTTACTAGCGGGAGATACGGCAGATACGCAGTATTTT.

The genes are TRBV7-8 and TRBJ1-2; 7 bases are a match to TRBD1. The germline V gene has CDR1 SGHVS and CDR2 FQNEAQ. The CDR3 is 16 residues long. The J segment lost 4 bases and the V segment lost 1 base, leaving 9 bases of the junction unmatched. The CDR3 DNA reads TGTGCCAGCAGCTTAGACGTCAGGGGGGACATCTATGGCTACACCTTC. The encoded protein is CASSLDVRGDIYGYTF.

In regard to this clone: The same CDR3 can be traced to other DNA sequences in this sample. This chain uses TRBV6-5 with TRBJ1-1; TRBD1 might be the D (5 bases). CDR1 is MNHEY, CDR2 SVGAGI, per germline. The CDR3 is made up of 13 amino acids. V shed 2 bases and J shed 5 bases, with 9 bases lying between them. The CDR3 loop is CASSYRGQTEAFF. The CDR3 DNA is TGTGCCAGCAGTTACAGGGGTCAAACTGAAGCTTTCTTT.

J is TRBJ1-1 and V is TRBV28; D call uncertain. Germline assignment: CDR1 MDHEN and CDR2 SYDVKM. Trimming shortened V by 2 bases and J by 1 base, and 8 bases separated the two germline ends. The CDR3 runs to 14 residues. The CDR3: CASSLTVRNTEAFF. CDR3 in DNA: TGTGCCAGCAGTTTAACAGTGCGGAACACTGAAGCTTTCTTT. Filled out from reference TRBV28 and TRBJ1-1, the complete variable domain reads DVKVTQSSRYLVKRTGEKVFLECVQDMDHENMFWYRQDPGLGLRLIYFSYDVKMKEKGDIPEGYSVSREKKERFSLILESASTNQTSMYLCASSLTVRNTEAFFGQGTRLTVV.

The chain has TRBV10-3 and TRBJ2-4; D possibly corresponds to TRBD2 (6 bases). CDR1 and CDR2 (germline): ENHRY, SYGVKD. V lost 1 base, J lost 1 base, and 14 bases lay in between. This CDR3 spans 17 amino acids. The CDR3 nucleotides are TGTGCCATCAGTGAGTTTGGGGGGATAGGGGCCAAAAACATTCAGTACTTC. Its protein is CAISEFGGIGAKNIQYF.

The rearrangement joins TRBV28 to TRBJ2-5; 8 bases agree with TRBD1. V dropped 6 bases and J dropped 0; count of bases not matched to a gene: 3. Germline assignment: CDR1 MDHEN and CDR2 SYDVKM. The CDR3 covers 14 residues. The CDR3 is CASRTTGDQETQYF. CDR3 bases: TGTGCCAGCAGAACGACAGGGGACCAAGAGACCCAGTACTTC.

The V and J genes are TRBV7-2 and TRBJ1-1, with D possibly TRBD1 on 5 matching bases. The CDR3 runs 16 residues. V lost 2 bases and J lost 0, with 13 bases in between. The V gene's germline CDR1 is SGHTA and CDR2 FQGNSA. CDR3 region: CASSLLGTNLNTEAFF. CDR3 sequence (DNA): TGTGCCAGCAGCTTACTGGGGACTAACCTGAACACTGAAGCTTTCTTT.

For this clone: Within the sample, other DNA sequences also encode this same CDR3. V usage is TRBV7-3 and J usage is TRBJ1-1, with D possibly matching TRBD1 (6 bases). Germline lookup yields CDR1 SGHTA and CDR2 FQGTGA. This CDR3 is 13 amino acids long. V shed 5 bases and J shed 1 base, with 8 bases lying between them. The CDR3, as DNA: TGTGCCAGCAGCGCGACAGGGAACACTGAAGCTTTCTTT. Its translation: CASSATGNTEAFF.

This chain joins TRBV9 and TRBJ2-1; no definite D call. The CDR3 contains 16 residues. Germline CDR1 is SGDLS and CDR2 is YYNGEE. Between the trimmed V and J ends, which lost 4 bases and 8 bases, there was a span of 22 bases. CDR3 bases: TGTGCCAGCAGCCCCACGGACCTGCCCAGTTTGGATGAGCAGTTCTTC. This sequence encodes CASSPTDLPSLDEQFF.

V and J are TRBV5-1 and TRBJ2-3, with TRBD2 matching over 8 bases. V was pared by 4 bases and J by 1 base, with 8 bases of the junction left unmatched. Germline V gene data show CDR1 as SGHRS and CDR2 as YFSETQ. The length of the CDR3 is 16 residues. This CDR3 is CASSEGSGSGTDTQYF. CDR3 nucleotide sequence: TGCGCCAGCAGCGAAGGAAGCGGGAGTGGCACAGATACGCAGTATTTT.

The genes are TRBV20-1 and TRBJ1-1; no reliable D call. The CDR3 totals 11 residues. Germline V gene data show CDR1 as DFQATT and CDR2 as SNEGSKA (reference sequence). V was clipped by 3 bases and J by 11 bases, with 13 bases between them. In nucleotides, the CDR3 is TGCAGTGCTAGGGGGTCCCAAGGGGCTTTCTTT. It encodes CSARGSQGAFF.

The sample holds a few counts of this clone. The J gene is TRBJ1-1, the V gene TRBV7-9; D unresolved. This CDR3 is built from 14 residues. Germline values: CDR1 SEHNR, CDR2 FQNEAQ (reference sequence). The V end lost 2 bases, the J end lost 0 bases, and 7 bases lay between the germline ends. The DNA of the CDR3 is TGTGCCAGCAGCTTATCATCCATGAACACTGAAGCTTTCTTT. Its protein product is CASSLSSMNTEAFF.

The rearrangement uses TRBV18 and TRBJ2-1; 7 nucleotides line up with TRBD2. The V gene's germline CDR1 is KGHSH and CDR2 LQKENI. V dropped 1 base and J dropped 5; count of bases not matched to a gene: 8. The CDR3 length is 16 residues. The DNA for the CDR3 is TGTGCCAGCTCACCACTCCTGGTAGCGGGCCACAATGAGCAGTTCTTC. The encoded protein is CASSPLLVAGHNEQFF.

This CDR3 is CASSLWSRGAGGVYEQYF. DNA of the CDR3: TGTGCCAGCAGTTTATGGAGCCGAGGAGCGGGAGGAGTGTACGAGCAGTACTTC. This sequence joins TRBV27 and TRBJ2-7; 9 nucleotides match TRBD2. The CDR3 has 18 residues. From germline, CDR1 is MNHEY and CDR2 SMNVEV (reference sequence). V gave up 1 base and J gave up 4 bases; unmatched junction bases: 14.

The chain uses TRBV2 and TRBJ1-3; D is perhaps TRBD1 (6 bases). V shed 7 bases and J shed 1 base, with 8 bases lying between them. CDR1 is SNHLY and CDR2 is FYNNEI in the germline V gene. The CDR3 consists of 13 residues. The CDR3, as DNA: TGTGCCAGCACCAGGGGTTCTGGAAACACCATATATTTT. Protein product: CASTRGSGNTIYF.

The J gene is TRBJ2-3, the V gene TRBV29-1; D may be TRBD2 (7 bases). The V end was cut by 4 bases, the J end by 3 bases, with 17 bases between. The CDR3 has 15 residues. Germline assignment: CDR1 SQVTM and CDR2 ANQGSEA. The CDR3 nucleotides are TGCAGCGTTGTACCCGGGGGGCGTCGTACAGATACGCAGTATTTT. This translates into CSVVPGGRRTDTQYF.